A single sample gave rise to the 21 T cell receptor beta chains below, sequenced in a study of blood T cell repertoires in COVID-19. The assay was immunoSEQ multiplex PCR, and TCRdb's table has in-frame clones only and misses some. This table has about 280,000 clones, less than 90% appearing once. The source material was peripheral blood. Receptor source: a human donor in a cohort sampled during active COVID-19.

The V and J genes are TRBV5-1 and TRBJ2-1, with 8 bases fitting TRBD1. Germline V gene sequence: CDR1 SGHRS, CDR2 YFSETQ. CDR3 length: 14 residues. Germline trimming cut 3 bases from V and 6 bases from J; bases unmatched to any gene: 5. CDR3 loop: CASSSGQGLNEQFF. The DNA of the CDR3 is TGCGCCAGCAGCTCAGGACAGGGCCTCAATGAGCAGTTCTTC.

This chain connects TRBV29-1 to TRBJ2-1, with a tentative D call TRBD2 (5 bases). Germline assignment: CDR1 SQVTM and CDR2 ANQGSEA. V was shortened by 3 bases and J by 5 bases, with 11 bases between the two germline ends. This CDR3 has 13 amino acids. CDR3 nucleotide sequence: TGCAGCGTTGACGGGGAAATAAACAATGAGCAGTTCTTC. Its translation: CSVDGEINNEQFF.

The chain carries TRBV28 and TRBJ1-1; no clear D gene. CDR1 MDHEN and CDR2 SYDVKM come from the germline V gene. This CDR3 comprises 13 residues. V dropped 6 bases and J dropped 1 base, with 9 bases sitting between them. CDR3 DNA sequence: TGTGCCAGCAGCCAACGTAGGAACACTGAAGCTTTCTTT. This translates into CASSQRRNTEAFF.

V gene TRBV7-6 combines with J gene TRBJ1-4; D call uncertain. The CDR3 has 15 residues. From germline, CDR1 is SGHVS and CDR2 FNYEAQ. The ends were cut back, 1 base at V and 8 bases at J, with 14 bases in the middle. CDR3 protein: CASSLESRGLEKLFF. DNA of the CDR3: TGTGCCAGCAGCTTAGAGAGCCGAGGACTCGAAAAACTGTTTTTT.

The CDR3 bases are TGCGCCAGCAGCCAAGAGGGCTGGGGAGGGACCTACAATGAGCAGTTCTTC. This sequence encodes CASSQEGWGGTYNEQFF. This chain uses TRBV4-1 with TRBJ2-1, with 7 bases fitting TRBD2. V was pared by 0 bases and J by 2 bases, with 7 bases of the junction left unmatched. The germline gives CDR1 MGHRA, CDR2 YSYEKL. This CDR3 has 17 residues.

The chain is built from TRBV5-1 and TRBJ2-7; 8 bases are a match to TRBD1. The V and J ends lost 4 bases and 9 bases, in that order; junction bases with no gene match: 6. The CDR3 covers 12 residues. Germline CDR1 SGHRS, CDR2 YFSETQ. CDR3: CASSRTGSGQYF. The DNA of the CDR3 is TGCGCCAGCAGCCGGACAGGGAGTGGGCAGTACTTC.

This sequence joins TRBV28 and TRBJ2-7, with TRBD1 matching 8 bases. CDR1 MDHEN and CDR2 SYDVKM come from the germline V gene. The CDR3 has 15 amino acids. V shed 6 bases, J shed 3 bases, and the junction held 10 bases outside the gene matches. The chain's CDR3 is CASRPTTGVIYEQYF. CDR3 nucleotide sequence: TGTGCCAGCAGACCTACGACAGGGGTGATCTACGAGCAGTACTTC.

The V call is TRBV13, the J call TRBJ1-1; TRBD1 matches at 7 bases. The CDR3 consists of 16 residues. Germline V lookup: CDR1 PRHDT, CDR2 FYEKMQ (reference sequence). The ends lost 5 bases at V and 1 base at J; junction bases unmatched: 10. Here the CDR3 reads CASSARQGGTNTEAFF. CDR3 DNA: TGTGCCAGCAGCGCCCGACAGGGCGGAACGAACACTGAAGCTTTCTTT.

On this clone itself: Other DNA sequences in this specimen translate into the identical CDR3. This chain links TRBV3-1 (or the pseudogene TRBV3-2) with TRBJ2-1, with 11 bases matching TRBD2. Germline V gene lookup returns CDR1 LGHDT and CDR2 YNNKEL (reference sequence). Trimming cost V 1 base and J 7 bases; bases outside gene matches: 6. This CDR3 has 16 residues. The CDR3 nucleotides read TGTGCCAGCAGCCAAGTGCCCGGACTAGCGGGTAATGAGCAGTTCTTC. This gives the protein CASSQVPGLAGNEQFF.

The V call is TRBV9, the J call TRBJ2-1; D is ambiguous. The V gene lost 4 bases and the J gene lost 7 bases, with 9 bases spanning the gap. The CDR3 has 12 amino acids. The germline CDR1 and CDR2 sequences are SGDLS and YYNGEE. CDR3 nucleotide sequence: TGTGCCAGCAGCCCCCCGAGGAATGAGCAGTTCTTC. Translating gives CASSPPRNEQFF.

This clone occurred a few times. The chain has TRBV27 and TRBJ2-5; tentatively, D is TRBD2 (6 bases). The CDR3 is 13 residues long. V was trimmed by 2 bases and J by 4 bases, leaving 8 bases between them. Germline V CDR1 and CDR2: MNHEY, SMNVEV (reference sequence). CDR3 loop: CASSLRRGETQYF. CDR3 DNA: TGTGCCAGCAGTTTACGGCGGGGAGAGACCCAGTACTTC.

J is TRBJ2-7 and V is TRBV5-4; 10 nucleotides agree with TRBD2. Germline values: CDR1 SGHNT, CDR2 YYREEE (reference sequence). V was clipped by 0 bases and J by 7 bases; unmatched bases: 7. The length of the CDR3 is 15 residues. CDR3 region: CASSLGLAGLGEQYF. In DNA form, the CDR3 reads TGTGCCAGCAGCTTGGGACTAGCGGGCTTAGGGGAGCAGTACTTC.

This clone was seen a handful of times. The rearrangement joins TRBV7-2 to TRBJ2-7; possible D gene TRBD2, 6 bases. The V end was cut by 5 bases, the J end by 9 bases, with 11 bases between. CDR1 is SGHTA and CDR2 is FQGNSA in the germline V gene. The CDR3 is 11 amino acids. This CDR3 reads CASSARDLQYF. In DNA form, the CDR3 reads TGTGCCAGCAGCGCCCGGGACTTGCAGTACTTC.

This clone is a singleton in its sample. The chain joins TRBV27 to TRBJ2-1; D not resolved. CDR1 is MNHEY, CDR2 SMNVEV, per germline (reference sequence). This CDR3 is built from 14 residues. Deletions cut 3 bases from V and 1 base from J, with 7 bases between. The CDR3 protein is CASSFYSSYNEQFF. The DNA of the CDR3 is TGTGCCAGCAGTTTTTACAGTTCCTACAATGAGCAGTTCTTC.

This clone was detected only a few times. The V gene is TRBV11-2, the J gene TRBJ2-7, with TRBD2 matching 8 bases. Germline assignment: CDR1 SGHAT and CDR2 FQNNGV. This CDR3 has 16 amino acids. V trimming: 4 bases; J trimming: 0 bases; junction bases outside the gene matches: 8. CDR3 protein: CASSSLAGTSSYEQYF. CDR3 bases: TGTGCCAGCAGCTCATTAGCGGGGACGAGCTCCTACGAGCAGTACTTC. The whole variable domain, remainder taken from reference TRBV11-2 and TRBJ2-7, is EAGVAQSPRYKIIEKRQSVAFWCNPISGHATLYWYQQILGQGPKLLIQFQNNGVVDDSQLPKDRFSAERLKGVDSTLKIQPAKLEDSAVYLCASSSLAGTSSYEQYFGPGTRLTVT.

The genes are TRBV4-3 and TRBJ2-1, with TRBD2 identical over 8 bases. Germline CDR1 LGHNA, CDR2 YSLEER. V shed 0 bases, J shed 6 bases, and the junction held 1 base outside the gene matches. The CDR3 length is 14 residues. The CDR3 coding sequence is TGCGCCAGCAGCCAAGAGCGGGAGGTCAATGAGCAGTTCTTC. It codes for CASSQEREVNEQFF.

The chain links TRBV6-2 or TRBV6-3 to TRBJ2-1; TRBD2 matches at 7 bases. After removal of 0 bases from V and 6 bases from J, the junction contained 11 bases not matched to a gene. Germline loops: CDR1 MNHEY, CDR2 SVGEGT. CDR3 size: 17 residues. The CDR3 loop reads CASSYSHLAAIVNEQFF. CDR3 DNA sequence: TGTGCCAGCAGTTACTCACATCTAGCGGCAATTGTCAATGAGCAGTTCTTC.

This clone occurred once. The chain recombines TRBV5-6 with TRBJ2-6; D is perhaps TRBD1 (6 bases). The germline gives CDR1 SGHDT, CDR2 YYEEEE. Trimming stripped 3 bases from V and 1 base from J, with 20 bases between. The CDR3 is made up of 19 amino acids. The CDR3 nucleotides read TGTGCCAGCAGCTGGGGGCAGGCAAACCCGCGATCTGGGGCCAACGTCCTGACTTTC. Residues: CASSWGQANPRSGANVLTF. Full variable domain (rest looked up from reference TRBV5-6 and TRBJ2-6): DAGVTQSPTHLIKTRGQQVTLRCSPKSGHDTVSWYQQALGQGPQFIFQYYEEEERQRGNFPDRFSGHQFPNYSSELNVNALLLGDSALYLCASSWGQANPRSGANVLTFGAGSRLTVL.

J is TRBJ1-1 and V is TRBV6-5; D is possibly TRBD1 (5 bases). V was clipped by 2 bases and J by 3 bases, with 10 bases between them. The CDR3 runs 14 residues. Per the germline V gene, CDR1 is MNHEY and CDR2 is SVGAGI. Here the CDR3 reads CASSYRTRDTEAFF. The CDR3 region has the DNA TGTGCCAGCAGTTACCGGACAAGGGACACTGAAGCTTTCTTT.

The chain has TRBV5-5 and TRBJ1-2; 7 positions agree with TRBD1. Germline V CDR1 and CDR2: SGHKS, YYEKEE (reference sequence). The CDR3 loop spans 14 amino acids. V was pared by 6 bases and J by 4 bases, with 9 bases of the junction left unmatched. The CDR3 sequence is CASNLRDRFYGYTF. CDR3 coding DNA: TGTGCCAGCAACCTCCGGGACAGATTCTATGGCTACACCTTC.

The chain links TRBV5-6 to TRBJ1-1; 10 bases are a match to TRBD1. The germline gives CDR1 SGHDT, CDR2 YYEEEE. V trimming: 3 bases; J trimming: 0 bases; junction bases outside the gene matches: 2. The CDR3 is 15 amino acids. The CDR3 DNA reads TGTGCCAGCAGCTGGACAGGGGGTATGAACACTGAAGCTTTCTTT. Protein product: CASSWTGGMNTEAFF.